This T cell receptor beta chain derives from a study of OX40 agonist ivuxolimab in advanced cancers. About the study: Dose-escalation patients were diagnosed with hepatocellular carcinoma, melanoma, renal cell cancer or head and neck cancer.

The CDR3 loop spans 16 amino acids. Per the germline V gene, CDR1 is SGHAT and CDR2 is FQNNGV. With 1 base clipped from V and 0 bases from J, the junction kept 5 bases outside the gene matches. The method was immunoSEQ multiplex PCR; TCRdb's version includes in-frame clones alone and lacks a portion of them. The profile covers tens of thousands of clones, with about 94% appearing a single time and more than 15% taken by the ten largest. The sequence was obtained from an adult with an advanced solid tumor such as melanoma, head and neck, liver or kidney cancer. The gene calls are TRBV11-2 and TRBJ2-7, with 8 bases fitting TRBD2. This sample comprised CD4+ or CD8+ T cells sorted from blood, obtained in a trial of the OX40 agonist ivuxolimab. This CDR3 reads CASSLVGTRSSYEQYF. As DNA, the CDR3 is TGTGCCAGCAGCTTAGTCGGGACTAGGAGCTCCTACGAGCAGTACTTC.